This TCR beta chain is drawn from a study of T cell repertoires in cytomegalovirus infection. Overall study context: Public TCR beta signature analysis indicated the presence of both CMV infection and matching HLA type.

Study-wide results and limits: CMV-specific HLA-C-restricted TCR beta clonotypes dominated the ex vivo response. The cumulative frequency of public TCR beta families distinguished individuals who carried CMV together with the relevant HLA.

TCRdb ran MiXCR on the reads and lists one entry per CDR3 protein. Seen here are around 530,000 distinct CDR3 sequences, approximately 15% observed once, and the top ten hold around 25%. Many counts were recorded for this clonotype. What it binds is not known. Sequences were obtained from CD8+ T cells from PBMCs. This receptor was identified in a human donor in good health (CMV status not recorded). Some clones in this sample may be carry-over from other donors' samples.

The CDR3 protein is CASSLAGQGSVQFF. The CDR3 DNA reads as TGTGCCAGCAGCTTAGCGGGACAGGGAAGCGTGCAGTTCTTC. The chain links TRBV7-9 to TRBJ2-1, with TRBD1 matching over 9 bases. The CDR3 extends over 14 amino acids. Germline V CDR1 and CDR2: SEHNR, FQNEAQ (reference sequence). J lost 12 bases, V lost 0 bases, and 6 bases had no gene match.